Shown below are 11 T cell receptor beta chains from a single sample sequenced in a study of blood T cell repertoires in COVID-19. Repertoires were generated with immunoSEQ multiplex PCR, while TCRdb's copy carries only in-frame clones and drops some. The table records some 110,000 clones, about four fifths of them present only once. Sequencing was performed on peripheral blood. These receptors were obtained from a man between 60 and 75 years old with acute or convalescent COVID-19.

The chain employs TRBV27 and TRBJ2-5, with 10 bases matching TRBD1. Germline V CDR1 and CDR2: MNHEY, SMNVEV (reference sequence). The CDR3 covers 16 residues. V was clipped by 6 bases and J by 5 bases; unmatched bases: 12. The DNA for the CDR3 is TGTGCCAGCAGAGACCCCGGGGACAGGGGTGGGGAGACCCAGTACTTC. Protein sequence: CASRDPGDRGGETQYF.

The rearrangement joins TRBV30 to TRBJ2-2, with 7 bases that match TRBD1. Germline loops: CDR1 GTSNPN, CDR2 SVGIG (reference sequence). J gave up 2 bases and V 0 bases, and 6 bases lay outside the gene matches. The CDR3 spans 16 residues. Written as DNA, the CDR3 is TGTGCCTGGAGTGTAATGGACAGGAGTAACACCGGGGAGCTGTTTTTT. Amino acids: CAWSVMDRSNTGELFF.

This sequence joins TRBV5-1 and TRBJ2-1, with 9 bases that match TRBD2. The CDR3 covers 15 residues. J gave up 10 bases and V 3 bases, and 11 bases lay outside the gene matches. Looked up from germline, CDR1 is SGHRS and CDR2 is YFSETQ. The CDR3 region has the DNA TGCGCCAGCAGCTACACGCCGGGACTAGCCCTAGAGCAGTTCTTC. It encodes CASSYTPGLALEQFF.

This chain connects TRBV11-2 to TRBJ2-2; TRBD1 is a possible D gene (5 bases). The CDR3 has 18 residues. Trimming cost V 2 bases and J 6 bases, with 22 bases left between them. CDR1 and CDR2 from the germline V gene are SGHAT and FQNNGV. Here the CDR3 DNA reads TGTGCCAGCAGCTTACCGAAGGGGCAGGGTAGCATTGCCGGGGAGCTGTTTTTT. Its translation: CASSLPKGQGSIAGELFF.

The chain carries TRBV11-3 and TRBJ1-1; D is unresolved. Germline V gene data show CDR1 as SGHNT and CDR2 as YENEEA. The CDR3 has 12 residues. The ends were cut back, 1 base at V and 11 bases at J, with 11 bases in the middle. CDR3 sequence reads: CASSLASGLAFF. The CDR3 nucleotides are TGTGCCAGCAGCTTAGCCTCGGGTTTGGCTTTCTTT.

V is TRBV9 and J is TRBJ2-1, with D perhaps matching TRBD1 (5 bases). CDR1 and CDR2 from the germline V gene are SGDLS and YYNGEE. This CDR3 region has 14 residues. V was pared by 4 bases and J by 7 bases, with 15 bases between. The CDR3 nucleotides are TGTGCCAGCAGCTCCTCCTTTCAGGGAAATGAGCAGTTCTTC. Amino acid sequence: CASSSSFQGNEQFF.

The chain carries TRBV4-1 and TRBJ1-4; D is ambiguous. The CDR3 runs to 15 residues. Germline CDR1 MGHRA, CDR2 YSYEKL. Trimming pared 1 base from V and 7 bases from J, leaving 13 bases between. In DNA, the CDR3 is TGCGCCAGCAGCCAAGTACGTGATTTGAGTGAAAAACTGTTTTTT. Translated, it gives CASSQVRDLSEKLFF.

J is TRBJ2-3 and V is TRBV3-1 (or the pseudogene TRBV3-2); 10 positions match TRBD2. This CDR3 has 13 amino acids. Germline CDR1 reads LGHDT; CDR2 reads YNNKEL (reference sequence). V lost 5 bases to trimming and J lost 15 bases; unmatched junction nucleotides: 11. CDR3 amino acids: CASSYTLAGDGYF. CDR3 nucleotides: TGTGCCAGCAGCTATACCCTAGCGGGGGACGGATATTTT.

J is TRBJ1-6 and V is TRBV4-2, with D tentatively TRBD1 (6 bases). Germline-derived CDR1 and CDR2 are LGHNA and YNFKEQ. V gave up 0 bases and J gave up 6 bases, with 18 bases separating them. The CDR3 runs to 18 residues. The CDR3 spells CASSQDVRAGDSNSPLHF. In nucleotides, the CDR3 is TGTGCCAGCAGCCAAGATGTCAGGGCAGGGGATTCTAATTCACCCCTCCACTTT.

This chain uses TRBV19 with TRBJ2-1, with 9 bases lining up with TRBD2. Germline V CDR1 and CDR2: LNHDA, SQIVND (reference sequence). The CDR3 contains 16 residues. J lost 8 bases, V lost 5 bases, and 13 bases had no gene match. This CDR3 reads CASSRPSSGNGDEQFF. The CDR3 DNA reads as TGTGCCAGTAGTCGTCCATCTAGCGGGAATGGGGATGAGCAGTTCTTC.

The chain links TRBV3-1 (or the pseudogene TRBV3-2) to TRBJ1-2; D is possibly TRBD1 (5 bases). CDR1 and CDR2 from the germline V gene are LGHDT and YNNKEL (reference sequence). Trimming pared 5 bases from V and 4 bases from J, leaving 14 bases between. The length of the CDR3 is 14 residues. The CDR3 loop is CASSTRDLSYGYTF. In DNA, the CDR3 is TGTGCCAGCAGCACGCGGGACCTAAGCTATGGCTACACCTTC.